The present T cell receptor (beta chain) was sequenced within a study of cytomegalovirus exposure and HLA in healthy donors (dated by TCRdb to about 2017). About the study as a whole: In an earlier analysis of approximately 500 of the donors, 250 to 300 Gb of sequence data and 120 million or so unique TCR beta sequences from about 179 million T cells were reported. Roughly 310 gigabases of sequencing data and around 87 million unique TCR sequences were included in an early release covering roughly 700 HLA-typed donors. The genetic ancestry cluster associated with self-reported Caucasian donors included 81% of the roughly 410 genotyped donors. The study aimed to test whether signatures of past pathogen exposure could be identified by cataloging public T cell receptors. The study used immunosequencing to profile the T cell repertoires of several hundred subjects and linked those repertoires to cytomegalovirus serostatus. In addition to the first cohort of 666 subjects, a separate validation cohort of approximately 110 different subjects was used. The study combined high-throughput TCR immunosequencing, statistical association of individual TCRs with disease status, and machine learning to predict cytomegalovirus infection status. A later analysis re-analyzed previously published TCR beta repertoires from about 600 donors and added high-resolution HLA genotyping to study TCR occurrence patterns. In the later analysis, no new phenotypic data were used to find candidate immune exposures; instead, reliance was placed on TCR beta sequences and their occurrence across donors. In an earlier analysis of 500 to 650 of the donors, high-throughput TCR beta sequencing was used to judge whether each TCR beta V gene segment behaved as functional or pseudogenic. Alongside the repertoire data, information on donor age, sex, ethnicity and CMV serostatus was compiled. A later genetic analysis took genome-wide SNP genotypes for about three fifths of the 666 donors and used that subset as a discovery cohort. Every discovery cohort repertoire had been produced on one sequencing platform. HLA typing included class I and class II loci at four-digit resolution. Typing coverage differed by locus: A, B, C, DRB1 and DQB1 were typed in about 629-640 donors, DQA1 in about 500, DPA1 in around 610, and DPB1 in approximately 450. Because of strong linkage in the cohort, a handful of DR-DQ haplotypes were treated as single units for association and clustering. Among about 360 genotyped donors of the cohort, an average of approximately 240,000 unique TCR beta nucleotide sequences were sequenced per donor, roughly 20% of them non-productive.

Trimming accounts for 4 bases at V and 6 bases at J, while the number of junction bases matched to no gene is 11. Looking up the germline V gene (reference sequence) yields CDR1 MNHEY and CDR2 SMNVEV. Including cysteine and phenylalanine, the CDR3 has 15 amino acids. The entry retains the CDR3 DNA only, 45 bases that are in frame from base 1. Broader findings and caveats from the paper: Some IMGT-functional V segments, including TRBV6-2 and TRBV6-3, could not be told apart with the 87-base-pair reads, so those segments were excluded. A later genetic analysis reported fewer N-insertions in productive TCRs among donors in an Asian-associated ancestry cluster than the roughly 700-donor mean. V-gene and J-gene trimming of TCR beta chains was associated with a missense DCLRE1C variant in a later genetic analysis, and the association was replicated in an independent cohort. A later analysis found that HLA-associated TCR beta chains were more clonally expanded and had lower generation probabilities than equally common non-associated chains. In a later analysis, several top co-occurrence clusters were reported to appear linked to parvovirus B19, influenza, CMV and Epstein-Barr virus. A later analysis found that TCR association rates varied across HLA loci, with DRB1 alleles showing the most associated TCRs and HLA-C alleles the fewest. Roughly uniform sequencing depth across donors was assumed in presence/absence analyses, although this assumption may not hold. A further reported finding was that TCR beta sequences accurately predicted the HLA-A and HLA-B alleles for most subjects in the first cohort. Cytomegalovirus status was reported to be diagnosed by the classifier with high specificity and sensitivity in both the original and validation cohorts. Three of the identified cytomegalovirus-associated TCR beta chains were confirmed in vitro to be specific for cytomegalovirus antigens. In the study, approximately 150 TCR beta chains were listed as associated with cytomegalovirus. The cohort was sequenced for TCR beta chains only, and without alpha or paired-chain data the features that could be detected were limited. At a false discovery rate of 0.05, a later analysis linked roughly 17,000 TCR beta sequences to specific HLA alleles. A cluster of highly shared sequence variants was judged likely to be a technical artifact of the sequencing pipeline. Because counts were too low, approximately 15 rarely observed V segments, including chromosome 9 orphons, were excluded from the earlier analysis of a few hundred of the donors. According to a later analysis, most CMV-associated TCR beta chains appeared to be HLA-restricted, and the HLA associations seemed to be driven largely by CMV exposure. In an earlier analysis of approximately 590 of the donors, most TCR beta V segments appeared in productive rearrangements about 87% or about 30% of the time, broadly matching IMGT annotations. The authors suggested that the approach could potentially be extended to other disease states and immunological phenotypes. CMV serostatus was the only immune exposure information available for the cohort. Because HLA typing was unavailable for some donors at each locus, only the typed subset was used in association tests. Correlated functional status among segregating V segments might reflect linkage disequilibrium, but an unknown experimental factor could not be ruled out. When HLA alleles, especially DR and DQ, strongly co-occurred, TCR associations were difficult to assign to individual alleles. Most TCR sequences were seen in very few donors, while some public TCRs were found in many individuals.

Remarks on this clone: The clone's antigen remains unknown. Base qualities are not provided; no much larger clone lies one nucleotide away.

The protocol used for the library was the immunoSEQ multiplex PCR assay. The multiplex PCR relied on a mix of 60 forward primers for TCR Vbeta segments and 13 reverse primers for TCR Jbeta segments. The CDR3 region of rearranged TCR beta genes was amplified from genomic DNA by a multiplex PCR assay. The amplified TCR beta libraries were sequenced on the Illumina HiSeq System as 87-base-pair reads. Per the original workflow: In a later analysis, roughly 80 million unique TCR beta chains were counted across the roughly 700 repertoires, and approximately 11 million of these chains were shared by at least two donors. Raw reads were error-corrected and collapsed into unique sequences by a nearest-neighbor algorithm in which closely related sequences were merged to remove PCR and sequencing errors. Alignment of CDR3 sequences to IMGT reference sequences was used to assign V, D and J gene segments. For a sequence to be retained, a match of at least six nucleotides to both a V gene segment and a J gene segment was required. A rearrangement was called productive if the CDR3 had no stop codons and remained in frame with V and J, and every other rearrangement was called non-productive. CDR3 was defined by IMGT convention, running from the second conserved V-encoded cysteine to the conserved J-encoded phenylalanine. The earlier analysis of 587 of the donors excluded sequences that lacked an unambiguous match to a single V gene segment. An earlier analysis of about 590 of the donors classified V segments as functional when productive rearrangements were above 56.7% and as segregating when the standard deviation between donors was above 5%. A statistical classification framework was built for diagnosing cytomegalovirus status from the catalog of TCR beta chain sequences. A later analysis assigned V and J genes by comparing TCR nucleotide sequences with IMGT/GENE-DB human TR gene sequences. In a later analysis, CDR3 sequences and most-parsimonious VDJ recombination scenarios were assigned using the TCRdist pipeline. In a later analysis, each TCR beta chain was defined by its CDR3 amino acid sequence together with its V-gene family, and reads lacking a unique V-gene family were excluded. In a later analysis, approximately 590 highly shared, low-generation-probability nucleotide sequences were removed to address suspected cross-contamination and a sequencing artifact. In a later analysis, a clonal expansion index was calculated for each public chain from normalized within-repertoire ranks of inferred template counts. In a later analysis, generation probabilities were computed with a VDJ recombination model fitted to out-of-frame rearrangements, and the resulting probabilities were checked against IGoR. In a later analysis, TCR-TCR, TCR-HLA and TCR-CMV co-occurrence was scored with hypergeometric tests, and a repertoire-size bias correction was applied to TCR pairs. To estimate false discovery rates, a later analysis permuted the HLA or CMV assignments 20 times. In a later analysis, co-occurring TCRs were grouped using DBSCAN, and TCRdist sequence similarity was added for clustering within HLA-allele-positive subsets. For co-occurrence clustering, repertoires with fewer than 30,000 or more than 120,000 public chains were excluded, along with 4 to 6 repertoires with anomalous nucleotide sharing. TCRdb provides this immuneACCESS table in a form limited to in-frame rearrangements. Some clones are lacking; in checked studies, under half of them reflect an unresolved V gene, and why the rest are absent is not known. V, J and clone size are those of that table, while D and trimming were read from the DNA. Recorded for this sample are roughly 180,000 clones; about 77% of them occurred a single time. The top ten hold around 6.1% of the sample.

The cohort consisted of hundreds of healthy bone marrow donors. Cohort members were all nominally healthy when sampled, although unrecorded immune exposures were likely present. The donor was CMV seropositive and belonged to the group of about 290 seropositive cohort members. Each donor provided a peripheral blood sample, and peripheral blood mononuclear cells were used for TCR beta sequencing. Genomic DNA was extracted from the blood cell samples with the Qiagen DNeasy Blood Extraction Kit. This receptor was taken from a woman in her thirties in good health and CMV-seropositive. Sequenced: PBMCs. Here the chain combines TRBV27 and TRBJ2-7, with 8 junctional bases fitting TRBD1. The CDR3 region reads CASSSPRAGGAEQYF. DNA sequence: TGTGCCAGCAGTTCCCCCCGGGCAGGGGGCGCCGAGCAGTACTTC.